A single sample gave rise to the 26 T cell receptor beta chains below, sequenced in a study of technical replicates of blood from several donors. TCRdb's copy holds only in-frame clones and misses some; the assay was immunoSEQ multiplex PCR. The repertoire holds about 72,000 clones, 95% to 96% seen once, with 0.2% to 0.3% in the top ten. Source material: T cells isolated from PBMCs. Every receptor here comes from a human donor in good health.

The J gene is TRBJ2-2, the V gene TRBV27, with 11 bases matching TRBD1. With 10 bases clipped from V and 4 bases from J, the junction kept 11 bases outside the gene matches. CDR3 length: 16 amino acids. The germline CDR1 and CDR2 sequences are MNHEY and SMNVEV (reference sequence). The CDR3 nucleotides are TGTGCCACCTCCGGGACAGGGGGTTCCCTCACCGGGGAGCTGTTTTTT. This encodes CATSGTGGSLTGELFF.

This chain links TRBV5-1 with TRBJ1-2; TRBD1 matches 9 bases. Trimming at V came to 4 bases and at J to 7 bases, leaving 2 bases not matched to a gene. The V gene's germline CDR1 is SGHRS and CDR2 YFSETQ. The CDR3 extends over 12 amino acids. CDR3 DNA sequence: TGCGCCAGCAGCCCGACAGGGGGTGGCTACACCTTC. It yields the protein CASSPTGGGYTF.

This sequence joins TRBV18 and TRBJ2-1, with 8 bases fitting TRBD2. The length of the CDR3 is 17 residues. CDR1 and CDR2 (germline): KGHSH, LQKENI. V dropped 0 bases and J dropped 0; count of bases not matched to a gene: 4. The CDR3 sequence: CASSPPVAGGSYNEQFF. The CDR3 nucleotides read TGTGCCAGCTCACCACCGGTCGCGGGGGGCTCCTACAATGAGCAGTTCTTC.

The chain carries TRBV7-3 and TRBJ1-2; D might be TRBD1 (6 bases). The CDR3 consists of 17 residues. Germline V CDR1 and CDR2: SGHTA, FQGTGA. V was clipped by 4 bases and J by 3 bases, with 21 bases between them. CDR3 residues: CASSYLGREGGDYGYTF. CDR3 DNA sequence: TGTGCCAGCAGCTACCTCGGACGAGAAGGGGGTGACTATGGCTACACCTTC. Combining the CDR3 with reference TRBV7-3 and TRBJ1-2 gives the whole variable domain GAGVSQTPSNKVTEKGKYVELRCDPISGHTALYWYRQSLGQGPEFLIYFQGTGAADDSGLPNDRFFAVRPEGSVSTLKIQRTERGDSAVYLCASSYLGREGGDYGYTFGSGTRLTVV.

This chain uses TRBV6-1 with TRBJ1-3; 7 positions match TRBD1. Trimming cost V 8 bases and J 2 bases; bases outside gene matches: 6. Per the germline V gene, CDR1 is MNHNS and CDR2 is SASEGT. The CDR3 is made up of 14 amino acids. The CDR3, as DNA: TGTGCCAGCTCATCTGGACAGGCTGGAAACACCATATATTTT. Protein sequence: CASSSGQAGNTIYF.

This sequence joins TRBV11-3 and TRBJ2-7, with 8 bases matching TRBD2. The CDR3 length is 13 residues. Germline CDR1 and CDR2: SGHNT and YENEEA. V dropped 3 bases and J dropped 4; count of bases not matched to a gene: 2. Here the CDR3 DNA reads TGTGCCAGCAGCTTCGGACTAGCATACGAGCAGTACTTC. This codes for CASSFGLAYEQYF.

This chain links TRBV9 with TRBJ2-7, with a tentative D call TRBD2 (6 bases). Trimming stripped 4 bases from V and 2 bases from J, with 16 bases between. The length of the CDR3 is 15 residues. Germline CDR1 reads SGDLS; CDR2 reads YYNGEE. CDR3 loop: CASSPWTEGAYEQYF. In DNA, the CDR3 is TGTGCCAGCAGCCCCTGGACGGAGGGTGCCTACGAGCAGTACTTC.

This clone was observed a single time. The CDR3 protein is CASSIGGRVLNQPQHF. CDR3 DNA sequence: TGTGCCAGTAGTATCGGGGGTAGGGTTTTAAATCAGCCCCAGCATTTT. The chain joins TRBV19 to TRBJ1-5; D possibly corresponds to TRBD1 (5 bases). The length of the CDR3 is 16 residues. Trimming removed 3 bases at V and 4 bases at J, with 16 bases between. The germline CDR1 and CDR2 sequences are LNHDA and SQIVND (reference sequence). Full variable domain (missing parts from reference TRBV19 and TRBJ1-5): DGGITQSPKYLFRKEGQNVTLSCEQNLNHDAMYWYRQDPGQGLRLIYYSQIVNDFQKGDIAEGYSVSREKKESFPLTVTSAQKNPTAFYLCASSIGGRVLNQPQHFGDGTRLSIL.

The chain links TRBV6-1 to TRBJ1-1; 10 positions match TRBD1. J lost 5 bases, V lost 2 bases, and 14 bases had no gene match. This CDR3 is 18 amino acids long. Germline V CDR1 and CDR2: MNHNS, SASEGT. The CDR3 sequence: CASSELKLDGTGVTEAFF. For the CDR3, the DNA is TGTGCCAGCAGTGAATTGAAGTTGGACGGGACAGGGGTAACTGAAGCTTTCTTT.

In DNA form, the CDR3 reads TGTGCCAGCAGTCCCCGAGGTGTACCTGAAGCTTTCTTT. Protein: CASSPRGVPEAFF. This chain uses TRBV7-9 with TRBJ1-1, with D hard to call. Germline assignment: CDR1 SEHNR and CDR2 FQNEAQ (reference sequence). Between the trimmed V and J ends, which lost 6 bases and 6 bases, there was a span of 14 bases. The CDR3 contains 13 residues.

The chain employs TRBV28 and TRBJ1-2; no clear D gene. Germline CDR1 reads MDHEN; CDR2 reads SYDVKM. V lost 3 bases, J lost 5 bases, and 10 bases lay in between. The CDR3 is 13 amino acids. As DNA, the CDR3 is TGTGCCAGCAGTTTTCAGGCGGGATATGGCTACACCTTC. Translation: CASSFQAGYGYTF.

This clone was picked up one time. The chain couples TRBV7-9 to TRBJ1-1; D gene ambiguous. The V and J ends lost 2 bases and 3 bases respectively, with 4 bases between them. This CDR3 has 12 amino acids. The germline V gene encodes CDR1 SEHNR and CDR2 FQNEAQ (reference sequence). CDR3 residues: CASSLPYTEAFF. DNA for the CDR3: TGTGCCAGCAGCTTACCATACACTGAAGCTTTCTTT.

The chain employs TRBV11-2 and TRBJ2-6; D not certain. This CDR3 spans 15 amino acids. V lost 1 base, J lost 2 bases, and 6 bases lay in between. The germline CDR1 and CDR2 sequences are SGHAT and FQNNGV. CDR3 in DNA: TGTGCCAGCAGCTTAGGACACGCTGGGGCCAACGTCCTGACTTTC. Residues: CASSLGHAGANVLTF.

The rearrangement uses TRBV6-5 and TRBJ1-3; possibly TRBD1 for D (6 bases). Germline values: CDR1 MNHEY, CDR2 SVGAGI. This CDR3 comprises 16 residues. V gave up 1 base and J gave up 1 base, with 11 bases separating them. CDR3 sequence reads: CASSYLTGYSGNTIYF. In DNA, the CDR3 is TGTGCCAGCAGTTACTTGACAGGCTATTCTGGAAACACCATATATTTT.

CDR3 protein: CASSLGEGEQYF. CDR3 sequence (DNA): TGCGCCAGCAGCTTGGGTGAGGGCGAGCAGTACTTC. The rearrangement joins TRBV5-1 to TRBJ2-7; perhaps TRBD2 as D (5 bases). The CDR3 extends over 12 amino acids. Between the trimmed V and J ends, which lost 0 bases and 6 bases, there was a span of 7 bases. Per germline, CDR1 SGHRS and CDR2 YFSETQ.

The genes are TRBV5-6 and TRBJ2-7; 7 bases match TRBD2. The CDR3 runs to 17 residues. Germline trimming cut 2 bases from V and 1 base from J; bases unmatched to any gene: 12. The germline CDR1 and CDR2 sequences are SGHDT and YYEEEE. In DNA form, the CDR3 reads TGTGCCAGCAGCTTTTTCGGGGGGACTTTCGAATCCTACGAGCAGTACTTC. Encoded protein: CASSFFGGTFESYEQYF.

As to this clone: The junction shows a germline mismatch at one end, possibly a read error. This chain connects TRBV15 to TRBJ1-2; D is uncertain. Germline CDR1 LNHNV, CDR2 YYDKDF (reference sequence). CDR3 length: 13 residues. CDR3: CATSRGEAARGVF. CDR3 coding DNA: TGTGCCACCAGCAGAGGGGAGGCGGCCCGCGGGGTCTTC.

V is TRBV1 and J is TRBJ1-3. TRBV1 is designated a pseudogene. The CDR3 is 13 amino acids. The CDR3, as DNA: TGCACCAGCAGCCCTTCTGAGGGAAACACCATATATTTT. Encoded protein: CTSSPSEGNTIYF.

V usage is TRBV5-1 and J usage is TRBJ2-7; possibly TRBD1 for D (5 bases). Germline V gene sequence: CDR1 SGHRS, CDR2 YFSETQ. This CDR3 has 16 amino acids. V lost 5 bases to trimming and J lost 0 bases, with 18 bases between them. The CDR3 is CASRNLQGPSSYEQYF. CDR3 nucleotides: TGCGCCAGCAGGAACCTGCAGGGTCCGAGCTCCTACGAGCAGTACTTC.

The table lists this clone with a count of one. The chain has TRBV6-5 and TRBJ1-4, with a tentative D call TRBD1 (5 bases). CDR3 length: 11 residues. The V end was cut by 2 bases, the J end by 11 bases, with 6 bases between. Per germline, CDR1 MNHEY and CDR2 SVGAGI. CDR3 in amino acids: CASSYAGKLFF. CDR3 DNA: TGTGCCAGCAGTTACGCAGGGAAACTGTTTTTT.

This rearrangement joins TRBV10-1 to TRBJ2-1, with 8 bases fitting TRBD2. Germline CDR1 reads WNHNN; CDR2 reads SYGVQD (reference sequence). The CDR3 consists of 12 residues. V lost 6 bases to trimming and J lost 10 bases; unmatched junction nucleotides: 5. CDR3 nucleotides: TGCGCCAGCAGCATAGCGGGGACCGAGCAGTTCTTC. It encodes CASSIAGTEQFF.

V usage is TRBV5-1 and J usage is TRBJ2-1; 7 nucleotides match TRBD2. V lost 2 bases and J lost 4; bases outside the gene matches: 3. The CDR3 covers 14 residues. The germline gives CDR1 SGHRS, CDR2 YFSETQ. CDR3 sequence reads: CASSFGGSYNEQFF. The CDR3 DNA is TGCGCCAGCAGCTTTGGCGGGAGTTACAATGAGCAGTTCTTC.

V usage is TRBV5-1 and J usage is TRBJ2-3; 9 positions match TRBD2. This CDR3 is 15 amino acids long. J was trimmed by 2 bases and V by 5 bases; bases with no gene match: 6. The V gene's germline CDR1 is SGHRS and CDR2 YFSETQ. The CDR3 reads CASSYSGGPTDTQYF. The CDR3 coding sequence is TGCGCCAGCAGTTATAGCGGGGGCCCCACAGATACGCAGTATTTT.

As DNA, the CDR3 is TGCAGCGTTGGTGGCGGAGCGCAGTATTTT. It is translated as CSVGGGAQYF. The V call is TRBV29-1, the J call TRBJ2-3; unclear D gene. V shed 4 bases and J shed 10 bases, with 9 bases lying between them. CDR3 length equals 10 residues. Germline-derived CDR1 and CDR2 are SQVTM and ANQGSEA.

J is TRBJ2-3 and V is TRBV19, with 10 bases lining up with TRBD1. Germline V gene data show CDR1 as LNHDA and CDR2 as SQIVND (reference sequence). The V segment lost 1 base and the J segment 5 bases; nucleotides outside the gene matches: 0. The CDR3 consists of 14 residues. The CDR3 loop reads CASSIGTGGDTQYF. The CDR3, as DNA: TGTGCCAGTAGTATAGGGACAGGGGGAGATACGCAGTATTTT.

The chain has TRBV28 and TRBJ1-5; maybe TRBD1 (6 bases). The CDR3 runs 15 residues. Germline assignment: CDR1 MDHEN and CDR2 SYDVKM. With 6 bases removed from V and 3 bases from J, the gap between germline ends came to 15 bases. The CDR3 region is CASSHLYRDNQPQHF. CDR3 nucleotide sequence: TGTGCCAGCAGCCACCTATACAGGGACAATCAGCCCCAGCATTTT.